A single sample is the source of the 12 T cell receptor beta chains below, sequenced in a study of T cell responses to AZD1222 COVID-19 vaccine. Sequencing was performed with immunoSEQ multiplex PCR; in TCRdb, only in-frame clones are kept and a portion is missing. The sample lists nearly 90,000 clones, 88% seen once, with about a tenth in the top ten. The sequenced sample was peripheral blood, obtained on day 0 of MenACWY control vaccination. These receptors all stem from an adult in good health.

This clone was picked up one time. This chain links TRBV11-1 with TRBJ2-5; D is undetermined. Germline loops: CDR1 SGHAT, CDR2 FQDESV (reference sequence). This CDR3 comprises 13 residues. Trimming removed 1 base from V and 1 base from J, with 4 bases in between. In nucleotides, the CDR3 is TGTGCCAGCAGCTTAGGGTCCCAAGAGACCCAGTACTTC. This encodes CASSLGSQETQYF.

The V call is TRBV6-2 or TRBV6-3, the J call TRBJ2-1; TRBD2 matches at 13 bases. This CDR3 region has 15 residues. The ends lost 4 bases at V and 4 bases at J; junction bases unmatched: 1. Germline CDR1 is MNHEY and CDR2 is SVGEGT. Here the CDR3 reads CASSWTSGGYNEQFF. The DNA of the CDR3 is TGTGCCAGCAGTTGGACTAGCGGGGGATACAATGAGCAGTTCTTC.

The chain combines TRBV18 with TRBJ1-1; the D gene is possibly TRBD1 (5 bases). The CDR3 has 15 amino acids. Germline values: CDR1 KGHSH, CDR2 LQKENI. The V end lost 3 bases, the J end lost 8 bases, and 19 bases lay between the germline ends. The CDR3 spells CASSPTGQPQREAFF. In DNA form, the CDR3 reads TGTGCCAGCTCACCCACTGGACAACCCCAGAGGGAAGCTTTCTTT.

J is TRBJ2-3 and V is TRBV4-3, with 8 bases aligning to TRBD2. Per the germline V gene, CDR1 is LGHNA and CDR2 is YSLEER. Trimming cost V 4 bases and J 3 bases; bases outside gene matches: 3. This CDR3 has 14 residues. CDR3 coding DNA: TGCGCCAGCAGCCCAGGACTAGCAACAGATACGCAGTATTTT. This translates into CASSPGLATDTQYF.

Concerning this clone itself: Relative to the germline gene, one junction end is altered; a read error may explain this. The chain carries TRBV2 and TRBJ2-1; D is unresolved. This CDR3 is built from 11 residues. The V gene's germline CDR1 is SNHLY and CDR2 FYNNEI. Written as DNA, the CDR3 is TGTGCCAGCAGAGAAGGGTATGCGCAGTTCTTC. It codes for CASREGYAQFF.

The gene calls are TRBV29-1 and TRBJ2-5; 7 bases fit TRBD1. The germline gives CDR1 SQVTM, CDR2 ANQGSEA. J was trimmed by 5 bases and V by 2 bases; bases with no gene match: 2. The CDR3 contains 12 residues. This chain's CDR3 is CSVESGGETQYF. CDR3 in DNA: TGCAGCGTTGAATCAGGGGGTGAGACCCAGTACTTC. Using reference TRBV29-1 and TRBJ2-5 for the parts outside the CDR3, the full variable domain is SAVISQKPSRDICQRGTSLTIQCQVDSQVTMMFWYRQQPGQSLTLIATANQGSEATYESGFVIDKFPISRPNLTFSTLTVSNMSPEDSSIYLCSVESGGETQYFGPGTRLLVL.

This clone was found once. The rearrangement links TRBV7-9 to TRBJ1-4, with 9 bases lining up with TRBD1. The CDR3 runs to 16 residues. The V gene's germline CDR1 is SEHNR and CDR2 FQNEAQ (reference sequence). Trimming took 5 bases from V and 7 from J; bases not matched to a gene: 11. The CDR3 coding sequence is TGTGCCAGCAGCCCTAACCCCGGGACAGGGAGTGAAAAACTGTTTTTT. Amino acids: CASSPNPGTGSEKLFF.

The gene calls are TRBV5-4 and TRBJ1-3; TRBD1 might be the D (6 bases). Germline V CDR1 and CDR2: SGHNT, YYREEE (reference sequence). The CDR3 has 17 amino acids. V dropped 4 bases and J dropped 4 bases, with 21 bases sitting between them. CDR3 nucleotide sequence: TGTGCCAGCAGCCTTCGGACAGCGAGCTTCTCGGGAAACACCATATATTTT. It codes for CASSLRTASFSGNTIYF.

The J gene is TRBJ1-6, the V gene TRBV12-2; TRBD1, the D gene given by the table, was not confirmed from the DNA. TRBV12-2 is a recognized pseudogene. The CDR3 spans 15 residues. The CDR3 spells CASRKRDSPNSPLHF. The CDR3 bases are TGTGCAAGTCGGAAACGGGACAGCCCTAATTCACCCCTCCACTTT.

V is TRBV4-2 and J is TRBJ1-1; D is unresolved. Germline values: CDR1 LGHNA, CDR2 YNFKEQ. V was cut by 1 base and J by 0 bases, with 12 bases left in between. The CDR3 runs to 16 residues. In DNA form, the CDR3 reads TGTGCCAGCAGCCAAGGCATACAAGGCATGAACACTGAAGCTTTCTTT. It is translated as CASSQGIQGMNTEAFF.

This clone has a single count. The chain couples TRBV3-1 (or the pseudogene TRBV3-2) to TRBJ2-3, with D tentatively TRBD2 (5 bases). Germline CDR1 LGHDT, CDR2 YNNKEL (reference sequence). V lost 4 bases to trimming and J lost 8 bases, with 13 bases between them. This CDR3 has 13 amino acids. Here the CDR3 DNA reads TGTGCCAGCAGCCCCCCCGACCGGGGTACGCAGTATTTT. Encoded protein: CASSPPDRGTQYF.

V gene TRBV4-2 combines with J gene TRBJ2-7, with D possibly being TRBD1 or TRBD2 (5 bases each). The germline V gene encodes CDR1 LGHNA and CDR2 YNFKEQ. The CDR3 is 15 amino acids. V dropped 0 bases and J dropped 1 base, with 10 bases sitting between them. CDR3 in amino acids: CASSQDPGTSYEQYF. In nucleotides, the CDR3 is TGTGCCAGCAGCCAAGATCCGGGGACGTCCTACGAGCAGTACTTC.